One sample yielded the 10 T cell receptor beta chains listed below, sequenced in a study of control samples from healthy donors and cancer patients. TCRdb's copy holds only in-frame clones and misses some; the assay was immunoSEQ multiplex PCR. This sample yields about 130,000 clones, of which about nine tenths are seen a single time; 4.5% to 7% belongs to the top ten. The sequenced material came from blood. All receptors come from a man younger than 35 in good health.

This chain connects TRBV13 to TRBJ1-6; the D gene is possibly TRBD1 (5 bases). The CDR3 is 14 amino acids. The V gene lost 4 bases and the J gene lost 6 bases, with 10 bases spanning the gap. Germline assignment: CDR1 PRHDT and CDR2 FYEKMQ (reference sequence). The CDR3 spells CASSSRVGNSPLHF. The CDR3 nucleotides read TGTGCCAGCAGCTCCAGGGTGGGTAATTCACCCCTCCACTTT.

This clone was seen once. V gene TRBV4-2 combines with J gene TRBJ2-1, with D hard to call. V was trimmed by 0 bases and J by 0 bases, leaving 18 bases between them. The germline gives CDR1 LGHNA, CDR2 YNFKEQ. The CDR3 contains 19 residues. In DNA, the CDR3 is TGTGCCAGCAGCCAAGAAGGTGGGATTCGCGTAAGCTCCTACAATGAGCAGTTCTTC. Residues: CASSQEGGIRVSSYNEQFF.

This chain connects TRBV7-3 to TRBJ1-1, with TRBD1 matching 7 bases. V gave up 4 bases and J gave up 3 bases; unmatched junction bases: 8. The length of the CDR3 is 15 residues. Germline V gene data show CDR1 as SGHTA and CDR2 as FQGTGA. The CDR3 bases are TGTGCCAGCAGCTCCAGACAGGGAAGGCACACTGAAGCTTTCTTT. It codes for CASSSRQGRHTEAFF.

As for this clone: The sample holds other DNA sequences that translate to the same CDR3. The CDR3 DNA reads TGTGCCAGCAGTTTAGGGGGTGTTGAGACCCAGTACTTC. It translates to CASSLGGVETQYF. This chain joins TRBV12-3 or TRBV12-4 and TRBJ2-5; the D is unclear. The CDR3 has 13 residues. V lost 1 base and J lost 5, with 8 bases in between.

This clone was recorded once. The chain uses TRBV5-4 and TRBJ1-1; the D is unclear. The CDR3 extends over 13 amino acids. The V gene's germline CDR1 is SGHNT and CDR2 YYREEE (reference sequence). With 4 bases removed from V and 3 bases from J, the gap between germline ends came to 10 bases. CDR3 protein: CASSRQLDTEAFF. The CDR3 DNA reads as TGTGCCAGCAGCCGGCAGCTGGACACTGAAGCTTTCTTT.

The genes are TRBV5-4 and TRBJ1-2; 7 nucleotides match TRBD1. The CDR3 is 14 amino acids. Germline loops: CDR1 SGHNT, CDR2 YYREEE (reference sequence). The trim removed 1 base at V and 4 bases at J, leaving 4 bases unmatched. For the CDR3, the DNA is TGTGCCAGCAGCTTGAGTGGGACAGCCTATGGCTACACCTTC. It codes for CASSLSGTAYGYTF.

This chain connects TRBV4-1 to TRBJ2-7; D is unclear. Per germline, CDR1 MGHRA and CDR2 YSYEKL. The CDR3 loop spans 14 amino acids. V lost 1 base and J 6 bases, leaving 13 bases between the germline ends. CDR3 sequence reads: CASSQGKWNSEQYF. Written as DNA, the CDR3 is TGCGCCAGCAGCCAAGGAAAGTGGAATAGCGAGCAGTACTTC.

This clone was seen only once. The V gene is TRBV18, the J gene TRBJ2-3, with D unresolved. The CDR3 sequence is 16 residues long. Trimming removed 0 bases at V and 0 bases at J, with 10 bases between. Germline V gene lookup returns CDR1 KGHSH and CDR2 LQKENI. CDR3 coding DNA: TGTGCCAGCTCACCACCGCGGTTACCTAGCACAGATACGCAGTATTTT. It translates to CASSPPRLPSTDTQYF.

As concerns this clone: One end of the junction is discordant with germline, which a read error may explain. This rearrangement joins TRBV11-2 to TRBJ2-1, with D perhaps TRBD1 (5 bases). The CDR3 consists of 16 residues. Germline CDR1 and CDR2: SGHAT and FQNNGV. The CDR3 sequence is CASSGHRRGSYNELFF. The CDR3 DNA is TGTGCCAGCAGCGGACACCGAAGGGGCTCCTACAATGAGCTGTTCTTC. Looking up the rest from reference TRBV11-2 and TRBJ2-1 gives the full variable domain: EAGVAQSPRYKIIEKRQSVAFWCNPISGHATLYWYQQILGQGPKLLIQFQNNGVVDDSQLPKDRFSAERLKGVDSTLKIQPAKLEDSAVYLCASSGHRRGSYNELFFGPGTRLTVL.

This CDR3 is CASSQVGLDGYTF. CDR3 DNA sequence: TGTGCCAGCAGCCAAGTGGGTCTTGATGGCTACACCTTC. The chain joins TRBV14 to TRBJ1-2; D ambiguous. V was shortened by 1 base and J by 6 bases, with 9 bases between the two germline ends. CDR3 length equals 13 residues. Per the germline V gene, CDR1 is SGHDN and CDR2 is FVKESK.